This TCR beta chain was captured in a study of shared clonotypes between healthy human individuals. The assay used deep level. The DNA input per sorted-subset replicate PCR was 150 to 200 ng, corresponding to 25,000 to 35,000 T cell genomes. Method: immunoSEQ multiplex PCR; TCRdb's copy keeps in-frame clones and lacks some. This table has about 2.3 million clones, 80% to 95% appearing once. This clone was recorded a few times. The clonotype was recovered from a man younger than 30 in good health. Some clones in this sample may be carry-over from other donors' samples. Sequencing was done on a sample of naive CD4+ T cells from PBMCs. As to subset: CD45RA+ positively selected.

CDR3: CASSQGPGPGVEAFF. CDR3 bases: TGCGCCAGCAGCCAAGGCCCGGGTCCGGGAGTGGAGGCTTTCTTT. This rearrangement joins TRBV4-1 to TRBJ1-1; D not resolved. The V gene's germline CDR1 is MGHRA and CDR2 YSYEKL. Trimming removed 1 base at V and 11 bases at J, with 20 bases between. The CDR3 contains 15 residues.